These 21 T cell receptor beta chains were sequenced from one sample in a study of T cell responses to AZD1222 COVID-19 vaccine. Only in-frame clones appear in the TCRdb table, and some are missing; sequencing was by immunoSEQ multiplex PCR. Among under 150,000 clones, nearly 90% were seen once, and the ten largest hold roughly 5.2%. The specimen was peripheral blood, collected 28 days after the second AZD1222 dose. The source is an adult who received the AZD1222 COVID-19 vaccine.

The rearrangement joins TRBV9 to TRBJ1-4; the D is unclear. This CDR3 region has 16 residues. The germline V and J ends were trimmed by 0 bases and 0 bases, with 9 bases remaining between them. Germline CDR1 is SGDLS and CDR2 is YYNGEE. The CDR3 protein is CASSVGVGTTNEKLFF. Here the CDR3 DNA reads TGTGCCAGCAGCGTAGGCGTAGGGACAACTAATGAAAAACTGTTTTTT. Together with reference TRBV9 and TRBJ1-4, the CDR3 gives the full variable domain: DSGVTQTPKHLITATGQRVTLRCSPRSGDLSVYWYQQSLDQGLQFLIQYYNGEERAKGNILERFSAQQFPDLHSELNLSSLELGDSALYFCASSVGVGTTNEKLFFGSGTQLSVL.

The chain carries TRBV2 and TRBJ2-7; no reliable D call. Germline loops: CDR1 SNHLY, CDR2 FYNNEI. The CDR3 extends over 13 amino acids. Trimming cost V 7 bases and J 2 bases, with 12 bases left between them. The CDR3 loop is CASIRQRPYEQYF. Written as DNA, the CDR3 is TGTGCCAGCATCCGACAACGACCCTACGAGCAGTACTTC.

This sequence joins TRBV6-2 or TRBV6-3 and TRBJ2-1, with TRBD2 matching 11 bases. CDR1 MNHEY and CDR2 SVGEGT come from the germline V gene. The CDR3 consists of 17 residues. The V gene end was trimmed by 0 bases and the J gene end by 4 bases; junction bases not matched to a gene: 5. The CDR3 region is CASSYSGLAALYNEQFF. The CDR3, as DNA: TGTGCCAGCAGTTACTCGGGACTAGCGGCCCTATACAATGAGCAGTTCTTC.

This chain uses TRBV6-5 with TRBJ1-2; 9 bases agree with TRBD1. The CDR3 is made up of 14 amino acids. The junction had 7 bases not matched to a gene; V was cut back by 4 bases and J by 7 bases. Germline V gene lookup returns CDR1 MNHEY and CDR2 SVGAGI. For the CDR3, the DNA is TGTGCCAGCAGTTTACATGGGACAGGGATTGGCTACACCTTC. This encodes CASSLHGTGIGYTF.

V gene TRBV7-8 combines with J gene TRBJ2-2, with TRBD2 identical over 8 bases. CDR3 size: 17 residues. CDR1 and CDR2 from the germline V gene are SGHVS and FQNEAQ. Trimming at V came to 11 bases and at J to 1 base, leaving 15 bases not matched to a gene. As DNA, the CDR3 is TGTGCCGCCCAGAGATCCGGGAGGGGCCTGAACACCGGGGAGCTGTTTTTT. Translating gives CAAQRSGRGLNTGELFF.

The rearrangement links TRBV28 to TRBJ2-2; 8 positions match TRBD2. V was clipped by 6 bases and J by 4 bases; unmatched bases: 13. From germline, CDR1 is MDHEN and CDR2 SYDVKM. The CDR3 consists of 17 residues. The CDR3 reads CASRREGLAGPTGELFF. DNA for the CDR3: TGTGCCAGCAGGAGGGAGGGGCTAGCGGGTCCCACCGGGGAGCTGTTTTTT.

The rearrangement joins TRBV3-1 (or the pseudogene TRBV3-2) to TRBJ2-1, with 11 nucleotides matching TRBD2. Germline CDR1 LGHDT, CDR2 YNNKEL (reference sequence). The CDR3 has 16 residues. Unmatched junction bases numbered 10, after V lost 0 bases and J lost 12 bases. The CDR3 reads CASSQDRGLAVAGQFF. The CDR3 region has the DNA TGTGCCAGCAGCCAAGATAGGGGACTAGCGGTCGCGGGGCAGTTCTTC.

V usage is TRBV11-3 and J usage is TRBJ1-1; D possibly corresponds to TRBD1 (5 bases). CDR3 size: 12 residues. V lost 10 bases, J lost 0 bases, and 9 bases lay in between. Germline CDR1 and CDR2: SGHNT and YENEEA. For the CDR3, the DNA is TGTGCCACCGGACACCTGAACACTGAAGCTTTCTTT. It encodes CATGHLNTEAFF.

This rearrangement joins TRBV28 to TRBJ1-2; D is undetermined. The CDR3 consists of 14 residues. The ends were cut back, 1 base at V and 2 bases at J, with 8 bases in the middle. CDR1 is MDHEN, CDR2 SYDVKM, per germline. The CDR3 region has the DNA TGTGCCAGCAGTTTATACGACACAAACTATGGCTACACCTTC. Protein product: CASSLYDTNYGYTF.

This chain connects TRBV2 to TRBJ2-7, with no clear D. The CDR3 extends over 12 amino acids. V was pared by 10 bases and J by 3 bases, with 13 bases between. The germline V gene encodes CDR1 SNHLY and CDR2 FYNNEI. The CDR3 region has the DNA TGTGCCACCCGGTTCATCAACTACGAGCAGTACTTC. Its translation: CATRFINYEQYF.

This sequence joins TRBV7-2 and TRBJ2-5, with D unclear. CDR1 is SGHTA and CDR2 is FQGNSA in the germline V gene. This CDR3 is built from 14 residues. Between the trimmed V and J ends, which lost 0 bases and 4 bases, there was a span of 9 bases. The CDR3 protein is CASSLANWGETQYF. Written as DNA, the CDR3 is TGTGCCAGCAGCTTAGCCAACTGGGGAGAGACCCAGTACTTC.

This chain joins TRBV28 and TRBJ2-2, with D tentatively TRBD1 or TRBD2 (5 bases each). This CDR3 comprises 14 residues. V lost 5 bases to trimming and J lost 2 bases, with 9 bases between them. Per the germline V gene, CDR1 is MDHEN and CDR2 is SYDVKM. CDR3 sequence (DNA): TGTGCCAGCAGTCCGGGACCAAACACCGGGGAGCTGTTTTTT. It encodes CASSPGPNTGELFF.

This clone occurred once. The chain has TRBV30 and TRBJ2-1; possibly TRBD2 for D (5 bases). The CDR3 spans 11 residues. Trimming took 7 bases from V and 4 from J, leaving 8 bases between them. CDR1 and CDR2 (germline): GTSNPN, SVGIG (reference sequence). CDR3 in amino acids: CALDSYNEQFF. In DNA form, the CDR3 reads TGTGCCTTGGACTCATACAATGAGCAGTTCTTC.

The chain has TRBV19 and TRBJ2-7; D gene ambiguous. Trimming stripped 5 bases from V and 0 bases from J, with 17 bases between. The CDR3 spans 16 residues. Germline CDR1 LNHDA, CDR2 SQIVND (reference sequence). CDR3 coding DNA: TGTGCCAGTAGTGCAAACACATATTTGAGCTCCTACGAGCAGTACTTC. Its translation: CASSANTYLSSYEQYF.

Only one count was recorded for this clone. The chain has TRBV5-1 and TRBJ2-5, with 15 bases fitting TRBD2. Germline CDR1 and CDR2: SGHRS and YFSETQ. The CDR3 is 16 residues long. V lost 4 bases, J lost 5 bases, and 6 bases stayed unmatched. CDR3: CASSLRTSGGAETQYF. The CDR3 DNA reads as TGCGCCAGCAGCCTCAGGACTAGCGGGGGGGCGGAGACCCAGTACTTC.

This chain connects TRBV4-3 to TRBJ1-3, with 8 bases that match TRBD1. Germline CDR1 and CDR2: LGHNA and YSLEER. The CDR3 is made up of 15 amino acids. Trimming took 4 bases from V and 2 from J; bases not matched to a gene: 4. The CDR3 coding sequence is TGCGCCAGCAGCCCAGGACAGGGACCTGGAAACACCATATATTTT. Protein sequence: CASSPGQGPGNTIYF.

The table lists this clone with a count of one. The V gene is TRBV5-4, the J gene TRBJ1-6; maybe TRBD1 (6 bases). Germline V lookup: CDR1 SGHNT, CDR2 YYREEE (reference sequence). This CDR3 comprises 17 residues. Trimming took 1 base from V and 1 from J, leaving 12 bases between them. CDR3: CASSLFQGRSYNSPLHF. The CDR3 nucleotides are TGTGCCAGCAGCTTGTTTCAGGGGAGGTCCTATAATTCACCCCTCCACTTT.

This chain joins TRBV6-5 and TRBJ1-5, with D uncertain. This CDR3 contains 14 residues. V was pared by 6 bases and J by 3 bases, with 12 bases between. Per the germline V gene, CDR1 is MNHEY and CDR2 is SVGAGI. CDR3 nucleotide sequence: TGTGCCAGCAGCTTGACGGTAATCAATCAGCCCCAGCATTTT. As protein: CASSLTVINQPQHF.

The chain employs TRBV19 and TRBJ1-2; 8 bases are a match to TRBD1. CDR1 is LNHDA, CDR2 SQIVND, per germline (reference sequence). V shed 11 bases and J 4 bases; nucleotides not matched to a gene: 9. This CDR3 comprises 13 residues. The CDR3 here is CAGMTGDGYGYTF. In nucleotides, the CDR3 is TGTGCCGGGATGACAGGGGACGGCTATGGCTACACCTTC.

V is TRBV9 and J is TRBJ1-2, with D possibly matching TRBD1 (5 bases). This CDR3 has 16 amino acids. The germline V gene encodes CDR1 SGDLS and CDR2 YYNGEE. V lost 0 bases and J lost 6, with 18 bases in between. In DNA, the CDR3 is TGTGCCAGCAGCGTAGAACTAGGAGGAATGGACAATGGCTACACCTTC. It yields the protein CASSVELGGMDNGYTF.

The chain employs TRBV5-1 and TRBJ1-1; D is undetermined. The germline V gene has CDR1 SGHRS and CDR2 YFSETQ. The CDR3 runs to 14 residues. The V end lost 3 bases, the J end lost 2 bases, and 11 bases lay between the germline ends. CDR3 amino acids: CASSSQTENTEAFF. CDR3 coding DNA: TGCGCCAGCAGCTCACAGACGGAAAACACTGAAGCTTTCTTT.